These 28 T cell receptor beta chains were sequenced from one sample in a study of cytomegalovirus exposure and HLA in healthy donors. In the PCR, 60 Vbeta and 13 Jbeta primers were used. TCRdb's table, derived via immunoSEQ multiplex PCR, lists solely in-frame clones and lacks some. The table has fewer than 150,000 clones, under 80% seen once. The sample taken for sequencing was PBMCs. These receptors came from a male donor in good health and CMV-seronegative.

The chain recombines TRBV7-3 with TRBJ2-1, with TRBD2 matching 13 bases. The CDR3 has 16 residues. Germline loops: CDR1 SGHTA, CDR2 FQGTGA. V lost 1 base, J lost 5 bases, and 2 bases stayed unmatched. The CDR3 region has the DNA TGTGCCAGCAGCTTAAGCACTAGCGGGAGGGACAATGAGCAGTTCTTC. Its protein is CASSLSTSGRDNEQFF.

The CDR3 DNA follows: TGTGCCAGCAGCCCAAAGGGGACAGGGGCCTACGAGCAGTACTTC. Its translation is CASSPKGTGAYEQYF. The chain carries TRBV14 and TRBJ2-7; 10 nucleotides align to TRBD1. This CDR3 comprises 15 residues. V gave up 4 bases and J gave up 2 bases; unmatched junction bases: 5. In germline, CDR1 is SGHDN, CDR2 FVKESK.

Worth noting for this clone: The same CDR3 arises from other DNA sequences in this sample as well. The gene calls are TRBV10-3 and TRBJ1-1, with TRBD1 as a possible D gene (6 bases). CDR1 and CDR2 (germline): ENHRY, SYGVKD. The CDR3 contains 12 residues. V was shortened by 3 bases and J by 7 bases, with 9 bases between the two germline ends. This CDR3 reads CAISELQGEAFF. For the CDR3, the DNA is TGTGCCATCAGTGAATTACAGGGTGAAGCTTTCTTT.

The rearrangement joins TRBV18 to TRBJ1-2, with a tentative D call TRBD1 (6 bases). V gave up 3 bases and J gave up 3 bases, with 20 bases separating them. The germline V gene has CDR1 KGHSH and CDR2 LQKENI. The CDR3 runs to 17 residues. For the CDR3, the DNA is TGTGCCAGCTCACCTATCCAGGGGACGAGGTTTGACTATGGCTACACCTTC. Protein sequence: CASSPIQGTRFDYGYTF.

V gene TRBV27 combines with J gene TRBJ1-3; perhaps TRBD1 as D (5 bases). Looked up from germline, CDR1 is MNHEY and CDR2 is SMNVEV (reference sequence). Trimming stripped 6 bases from V and 3 bases from J, with 15 bases between. The CDR3 has 15 residues. In DNA form, the CDR3 reads TGTGCCAGCAGCCGAAAGGGGTTGGATGGAAACACCATATATTTT. Amino acid sequence: CASSRKGLDGNTIYF.

This clone was recorded once. The chain combines TRBV2 with TRBJ1-1; D is ambiguous. Trimming stripped 5 bases from V and 1 base from J, with 11 bases between. Germline V gene data show CDR1 as SNHLY and CDR2 as FYNNEI. The CDR3 runs 14 residues. The CDR3 region is CASSLNTRNTEAFF. CDR3 nucleotides: TGTGCCAGCAGTCTGAATACACGGAACACTGAAGCTTTCTTT.

Comment on this clone: One end of the junction fails to match germline, which may point to a read error. The chain employs TRBV9 and TRBJ1-2, with 8 bases that match TRBD1. Germline-derived CDR1 and CDR2 are SGDLS and YYNGEE. This CDR3 region has 15 residues. CDR3 residues: CSSSVQGGAAYGYTF. The CDR3 DNA reads as TGTTCCAGCAGCGTACAGGGGGGCGCAGCCTATGGCTACACCTTC.

The chain is built from TRBV6-4 and TRBJ1-6; D uncertain. The V gene's germline CDR1 is MRHNA and CDR2 SNTAGT. Trimming left V 4 bases short and J 0 bases short, with 22 bases between. The CDR3 runs 20 residues. The CDR3 is CASSGREKQLKSSYNSPLHF. For the CDR3, the DNA is TGTGCCAGCAGTGGGAGGGAAAAACAGCTTAAAAGCTCCTATAATTCACCCCTCCACTTT.

The chain combines TRBV29-1 with TRBJ1-1; possible D gene TRBD1, 5 bases. The CDR3 has 13 amino acids. Germline V gives CDR1 SQVTM, CDR2 ANQGSEA. Deletions cut 4 bases from V and 0 bases from J, with 9 bases between. CDR3 nucleotides: TGCAGCGTTGTTAGGGGCCTGAACACTGAAGCTTTCTTT. Protein product: CSVVRGLNTEAFF. Using reference TRBV29-1 and TRBJ1-1 for the parts outside the CDR3, the full variable domain is SAVISQKPSRDICQRGTSLTIQCQVDSQVTMMFWYRQQPGQSLTLIATANQGSEATYESGFVIDKFPISRPNLTFSTLTVSNMSPEDSSIYLCSVVRGLNTEAFFGQGTRLTVV.

The gene calls are TRBV5-5 and TRBJ1-2; D is unresolved. CDR3 length: 15 amino acids. Between the trimmed V and J ends, which lost 0 bases and 7 bases, there was a span of 16 bases. In germline, CDR1 is SGHKS, CDR2 YYEKEE (reference sequence). In DNA form, the CDR3 reads TGTGCCAGCAGCTTGGAGGGAGCTCTAAAAGGTGGCTACACCTTC. It yields the protein CASSLEGALKGGYTF.

This chain uses TRBV5-1 with TRBJ2-7, with 9 bases fitting TRBD2. CDR1 SGHRS and CDR2 YFSETQ come from the germline V gene. Unmatched junction bases numbered 14, after V lost 4 bases and J lost 3 bases. CDR3 size: 17 residues. The CDR3 DNA reads TGCGCCAGCAGCCGCGTAAATAGCGGGGGCGTTTTCTACGAGCAGTACTTC. This gives the protein CASSRVNSGGVFYEQYF.

This clone occurred once. The J gene is TRBJ1-2, the V gene TRBV9; 7 positions agree with TRBD1. Looked up from germline, CDR1 is SGDLS and CDR2 is YYNGEE. Trimming cost V 1 base and J 4 bases; bases outside gene matches: 7. This CDR3 has 15 residues. DNA of the CDR3: TGTGCCAGCAGCGTAAACAGGGGAGAGGCCTATGGCTACACCTTC. As protein: CASSVNRGEAYGYTF.

This chain uses TRBV7-9 with TRBJ1-5, with D tentatively TRBD1 (5 bases). Trimming left V 0 bases short and J 1 base short, with 13 bases between. This CDR3 is built from 17 residues. Germline loops: CDR1 SEHNR, CDR2 FQNEAQ (reference sequence). The CDR3 loop is CASSLALQGLSNQPQHF. The CDR3 coding sequence is TGTGCCAGCAGCTTAGCGCTGCAGGGCTTGAGCAATCAGCCCCAGCATTTT.

As for this clone: This sample also contains other DNA sequences that code for the same CDR3. This chain connects TRBV5-1 to TRBJ2-2; D possibly corresponds to TRBD2 (5 bases). The length of the CDR3 is 15 residues. Trimming removed 0 bases from V and 0 bases from J, with 6 bases in between. Germline V lookup: CDR1 SGHRS, CDR2 YFSETQ. DNA for the CDR3: TGCGCCAGCAGCTTGGACGGGGCGAACACCGGGGAGCTGTTTTTT. As protein: CASSLDGANTGELFF.

This chain connects TRBV19 to TRBJ1-5; D is ambiguous. V was trimmed by 3 bases and J by 4 bases, leaving 22 bases between them. Germline V gives CDR1 LNHDA, CDR2 SQIVND (reference sequence). The CDR3 extends over 18 amino acids. In DNA form, the CDR3 reads TGTGCCAGTAGTATCCCACGTAGTGGGATGAGGGAAAATCAGCCCCAGCATTTT. This encodes CASSIPRSGMRENQPQHF.

The V call is TRBV6-4, the J call TRBJ2-7; D remains unclear. V lost 2 bases and J lost 4, with 6 bases in between. Germline V gives CDR1 MRHNA, CDR2 SNTAGT. The CDR3 spans 12 residues. CDR3 nucleotides: TGTGCCAGCAGTGACCCCCTATACGAGCAGTACTTC. This encodes CASSDPLYEQYF.

The V and J genes are TRBV15 and TRBJ2-1, with D maybe TRBD1 (7 bases). This CDR3 has 20 amino acids. V was trimmed by 0 bases and J by 4 bases, leaving 25 bases between them. The germline gives CDR1 LNHNV, CDR2 YYDKDF (reference sequence). CDR3 bases: TGTGCCACCAGCAGAGATTTAACGCCGGAGACGACAGGGAGGTACAATGAGCAGTTCTTC. It codes for CATSRDLTPETTGRYNEQFF. Full variable domain (remainder filled in from reference TRBV15 and TRBJ2-1): DAMVIQNPRYQVTQFGKPVTLSCSQTLNHNVMYWYQQKSSQAPKLLFHYYDKDFNNEADTPDNFQSRRPNTSFCFLDIRSPGLGDTAMYLCATSRDLTPETTGRYNEQFFGPGTRLTVL.

This chain connects TRBV5-4 to TRBJ2-7; 11 nucleotides align to TRBD1. The CDR3 consists of 14 residues. The germline gives CDR1 SGHNT, CDR2 YYREEE (reference sequence). V shed 4 bases and J 7 bases; nucleotides not matched to a gene: 7. CDR3 protein: CASSPRTGGREQYF. The CDR3 nucleotides read TGTGCCAGCAGCCCGCGGACAGGGGGCCGGGAGCAGTACTTC.

The chain links TRBV11-3 to TRBJ1-1; TRBD1 is a possible D gene (6 bases). V lost 3 bases to trimming and J lost 2 bases, with 16 bases between them. The CDR3 is 16 amino acids. Germline values: CDR1 SGHNT, CDR2 YENEEA. The CDR3 reads CASSFLGQPPNTEAFF. The CDR3 DNA reads TGTGCCAGCAGCTTTCTTGGACAGCCACCTAACACTGAAGCTTTCTTT.

The chain combines TRBV11-2 with TRBJ2-1, with TRBD2 identical over 14 bases. The germline V gene has CDR1 SGHAT and CDR2 FQNNGV. The CDR3 has 17 residues. Trimming took 1 base from V and 8 from J; bases not matched to a gene: 7. The CDR3 region has the DNA TGTGCCAGCAGCTTAGGAGGGGGGACTAGCGGGAGCGATGAGCAGTTCTTC. Its translation: CASSLGGGTSGSDEQFF.

The rearrangement uses TRBV19 and TRBJ2-7; TRBD1 matches 12 bases. This CDR3 has 14 amino acids. CDR1 and CDR2 from the germline V gene are LNHDA and SQIVND (reference sequence). V gave up 5 bases and J gave up 6 bases; unmatched junction bases: 5. As DNA, the CDR3 is TGTGCCAGTAGTCCCCGGGACAGGGGGCCCGAGCAGTACTTC. This encodes CASSPRDRGPEQYF.

A note on this clone: One junction end disagrees with the germline gene, perhaps due to a read error. The chain uses TRBV7-9 and TRBJ2-2; 8 positions agree with TRBD1. This CDR3 contains 16 residues. Per germline, CDR1 SEHNR and CDR2 FQNEAQ (reference sequence). The CDR3 sequence is CSSSLLGQGLGGELFF. The DNA of the CDR3 is TGTTCCAGCAGCCTACTTGGACAGGGCTTGGGCGGGGAGCTGTTTTTT.

This clone counts as medium-sized. This chain joins TRBV4-3 and TRBJ1-3; 7 nucleotides match TRBD1. Germline trimming cut 3 bases from V and 4 bases from J; bases unmatched to any gene: 9. This CDR3 comprises 16 residues. CDR1 is LGHNA and CDR2 is YSLEER in the germline V gene. CDR3 region: CASSQVPGQEGNTIYF. The CDR3 coding sequence is TGCGCCAGCAGCCAGGTCCCAGGACAGGAGGGAAACACCATATATTTT.

V is TRBV6-1 and J is TRBJ2-5; D unresolved. The CDR3 totals 15 residues. The V and J ends lost 6 bases and 2 bases respectively, with 16 bases between them. Germline CDR1 is MNHNS and CDR2 is SASEGT. CDR3 amino acids: CASRETEETQETQYF. The CDR3 region has the DNA TGTGCCAGCAGGGAGACGGAAGAGACGCAAGAGACCCAGTACTTC.

This chain joins TRBV30 and TRBJ2-1, with 12 bases fitting TRBD2. Trimming took 3 bases from V and 4 from J; bases not matched to a gene: 13. This CDR3 has 18 residues. Germline lookup yields CDR1 GTSNPN and CDR2 SVGIG (reference sequence). CDR3 bases: TGTGCCTGGAGCGTTCCGCGTATGACTAGCGGGGGATACAATGAGCAGTTCTTC. Amino acid sequence: CAWSVPRMTSGGYNEQFF.

The CDR3 DNA reads TGTGCCAGCAGTTACTCCGGATTCCAGGGTAACTATGGCTACACCTTC. Amino acid sequence: CASSYSGFQGNYGYTF. The rearrangement joins TRBV6-6 to TRBJ1-2; D is perhaps TRBD1 (5 bases). Germline V CDR1 and CDR2: MNHNY, SVGAGI (reference sequence). The ends were cut back, 0 bases at V and 1 base at J, with 12 bases in the middle. The CDR3 is made up of 16 amino acids.

V usage is TRBV21-1 and J usage is TRBJ1-3. TRBV21-1 is described as a pseudogene. The CDR3 is 20 residues long. CDR3 nucleotides: TGTGCCAGCAGCAAATATCCTTCAGCGGGGACCTGTGGATCTGGAAACACCATATATTTT. It translates to CASSKYPSAGTCGSGNTIYF.

The chain uses TRBV6-5 and TRBJ1-1, with 7 positions matching TRBD1. Trimming took 5 bases from V and 0 from J; bases not matched to a gene: 3. The germline V gene has CDR1 MNHEY and CDR2 SVGAGI. The CDR3 has 14 amino acids. The CDR3 DNA reads TGTGCCAGCAGTACACAGGGGTTGAACACTGAAGCTTTCTTT. As protein: CASSTQGLNTEAFF.